Below, 2 T cell receptor beta chains from the same sample are listed, as sequenced in a study of vaccination and CD4 T cells after COVID-19. These TCRs are of unknown antigen specificity. This sample's treatment: approximately nine-day PBMC culture with coronavirus spike peptide pools or control peptides (ViraFEST assay). CD4+ T cells that had been cultured provided DNA sequenced with the Oncomine TCR Beta short-read assay. TCRdb recomputed calls from the PCR reads with MiXCR, one row per CDR3 protein. Of roughly 14,000 distinct CDR3 sequences listed, more than 40% are singletons. The sequenced sample consisted of cultured CD4+ T cells from blood. These receptor sequences come from a human donor with COVID-19.

The chain is built from TRBV20-1 and TRBJ2-5, with 9 bases lining up with TRBD1. The V and J ends lost 2 bases and 5 bases, in that order; junction bases with no gene match: 6. The length of the CDR3 is 14 residues. Germline assignment: CDR1 DFQATT and CDR2 SNEGSKA (reference sequence). Here the CDR3 reads CSARTGTGRETQYF. The CDR3 region has the DNA TGCAGTGCTAGAACCGGGACAGGGAGGGAGACCCAGTACTTC.

The J gene is TRBJ1-3, the V gene TRBV7-9, with a possible D match to TRBD1 (6 bases). This CDR3 spans 16 amino acids. CDR1 SEHNR and CDR2 FQNEAQ come from the germline V gene (reference sequence). The V end was cut by 6 bases, the J end by 0 bases, with 15 bases between. CDR3 in amino acids: CASSRYQGSSGNTIYF. CDR3 nucleotides: TGTGCCAGCAGTCGTTACCAGGGGAGCTCTGGAAACACCATATATTTT.